A single sample gave rise to the 22 T cell receptor beta chains below, sequenced in a study of blood T cell repertoires in COVID-19. Here immunoSEQ multiplex PCR was the method, and the copy in TCRdb shows in-frame clones only, minus some. The sample records around 380,000 clones, 81% being singletons. The sequenced sample was peripheral blood. These receptors were obtained from a human donor with acute or convalescent COVID-19. The donor label of this sample is uncertain.

The V gene is TRBV5-1, the J gene TRBJ2-7, with D possibly being TRBD2 (5 bases). The CDR3 length is 14 residues. V shed 0 bases and J shed 3 bases, with 10 bases lying between them. CDR1 SGHRS and CDR2 YFSETQ come from the germline V gene. This chain's CDR3 is CASSLGGAYYEQYF. The CDR3, as DNA: TGCGCCAGCAGCTTGGGGGGAGCCTACTACGAGCAGTACTTC.

In this sample, this clone turned up once. The chain recombines TRBV15 with TRBJ2-7; TRBD1 aligns across 7 bases. The CDR3 is made up of 16 amino acids. The germline V gene has CDR1 LNHNV and CDR2 YYDKDF (reference sequence). V was clipped by 0 bases and J by 5 bases; unmatched bases: 10. The DNA for the CDR3 is TGTGCCACCAGCAGAGATCCGGGCAGGGGGTTCAACGAGCAGTACTTC. It translates to CATSRDPGRGFNEQYF.

This rearrangement joins TRBV2 to TRBJ2-7; 8 bases align to TRBD1. Germline loops: CDR1 SNHLY, CDR2 FYNNEI. The CDR3 has 13 amino acids. V was clipped by 10 bases and J by 2 bases; unmatched bases: 7. The CDR3 DNA reads TGTGCCACCACGGACAGGGACCCCTACGAGCAGTACTTC. Amino acids: CATTDRDPYEQYF.

This clone has more than one count but fewer than ten. The rearrangement uses TRBV6-5 and TRBJ1-5; TRBD1 agrees at 9 bases. The CDR3 length is 14 residues. The germline gives CDR1 MNHEY, CDR2 SVGAGI. V lost 8 bases to trimming and J lost 2 bases; unmatched junction nucleotides: 4. CDR3 amino acids: CASGGTGRNQPQHF. The CDR3 DNA reads as TGTGCCAGCGGGGGGACAGGGCGCAATCAGCCCCAGCATTTT.

The genes are TRBV3-1 (or the pseudogene TRBV3-2) and TRBJ2-1; 8 positions agree with TRBD2. This CDR3 spans 18 amino acids. Trimming cost V 1 base and J 8 bases; bases outside gene matches: 16. The V gene's germline CDR1 is LGHDT and CDR2 YNNKEL (reference sequence). CDR3 nucleotides: TGTGCCAGCAGCCAAGGGGCGGCGGGAGGCCGAGGGGGTGATGAGCAGTTCTTC. Encoded protein: CASSQGAAGGRGGDEQFF.

The rearrangement links TRBV28 to TRBJ1-2; D is undetermined. The germline V gene has CDR1 MDHEN and CDR2 SYDVKM. The V end lost 1 base, the J end lost 3 bases, and 9 bases lay between the germline ends. The CDR3 is 14 amino acids. In DNA, the CDR3 is TGTGCCAGCAGTTTATCCCCCCTAGACTATGGCTACACCTTC. This codes for CASSLSPLDYGYTF.

This chain links TRBV2 with TRBJ1-1; TRBD1 might be the D (5 bases). Trimming shortened V by 6 bases and J by 8 bases, and 25 bases separated the two germline ends. This CDR3 spans 16 amino acids. Germline V gives CDR1 SNHLY, CDR2 FYNNEI. CDR3 sequence (DNA): TGTGCCAGCAGCGGATCTAGGGACTTCGCACAGGAGGAAGCTTTCTTT. Amino acids: CASSGSRDFAQEEAFF.

This chain uses TRBV30 with TRBJ2-1; D gene uncertain. This CDR3 spans 11 amino acids. V was cut by 1 base and J by 7 bases, with 5 bases left in between. Germline assignment: CDR1 GTSNPN and CDR2 SVGIG (reference sequence). DNA for the CDR3: TGTGCCTGGAGTGGACTGAATGAGCAGTTCTTC. This sequence encodes CAWSGLNEQFF. Complete variable domain (other parts from reference TRBV30 and TRBJ2-1): SQTIHQWPATLVQPVGSPLSLECTVEGTSNPNLYWYRQAAGRGLQLLFYSVGIGQISSEVPQNLSASRPQDRQFILSSKKLLLSDSGFYLCAWSGLNEQFFGPGTRLTVL.

The chain uses TRBV3-1 (or the pseudogene TRBV3-2) and TRBJ1-1; 12 bases map to TRBD1. This CDR3 has 16 amino acids. V lost 5 bases, J lost 0 bases, and 4 bases stayed unmatched. Germline loops: CDR1 LGHDT, CDR2 YNNKEL (reference sequence). The CDR3 DNA reads TGTGCCAGCAGCAGGGACAGGGGGCTTTTGAACACTGAAGCTTTCTTT. Its protein product is CASSRDRGLLNTEAFF.

This chain links TRBV21-1 with TRBJ1-1; no check of the table's D call, TRBD1, against the DNA was made. TRBV21-1 is a known pseudogene. The CDR3 sequence is 14 residues long. This chain's CDR3 is CASIRQGLNTEAFF. The CDR3 region has the DNA TGTGCCAGCATACGACAGGGCTTGAACACTGAAGCTTTCTTT.

The genes are TRBV5-5 and TRBJ2-5; a possible D gene is TRBD2 (5 bases). The CDR3 consists of 14 residues. CDR1 is SGHKS and CDR2 is YYEKEE in the germline V gene (reference sequence). V lost 3 bases, J lost 5 bases, and 14 bases lay in between. Written as DNA, the CDR3 is TGTGCCAGCAGCTCGGTCAGCGGCCCTGAGACCCAGTACTTC. This translates into CASSSVSGPETQYF.

This clone turned up a few times. V usage is TRBV5-1 and J usage is TRBJ2-5, with D tentatively TRBD1 (7 bases). This CDR3 region has 15 residues. Germline CDR1 reads SGHRS; CDR2 reads YFSETQ. Trimming removed 4 bases from V and 4 bases from J, with 17 bases in between. CDR3 protein: CASSGGDRGSETQYF. The CDR3 nucleotides are TGCGCCAGCAGCGGCGGGGACAGAGGTTCAGAGACCCAGTACTTC.

The rearrangement joins TRBV30 to TRBJ1-5; 9 bases align to TRBD1. The CDR3 loop spans 14 amino acids. V was pared by 7 bases and J by 3 bases, with 7 bases of the junction left unmatched. Germline V gene data show CDR1 as GTSNPN and CDR2 as SVGIG (reference sequence). The CDR3, as DNA: TGTGCCTTCACAGGGGGCCGGAACAATCAGCCCCAGCATTTT. Translated, it gives CAFTGGRNNQPQHF.

The chain recombines TRBV30 with TRBJ1-2; D is possibly TRBD1 (6 bases). Germline V gene data show CDR1 as GTSNPN and CDR2 as SVGIG (reference sequence). The CDR3 contains 15 residues. V was cut by 2 bases and J by 8 bases, with 21 bases left in between. The CDR3 here is CAWSSHRGQSKGYTF. CDR3 nucleotides: TGTGCCTGGAGTTCCCACCGGGGACAAAGTAAAGGCTACACCTTC.

About this clone: Germline is not matched at one junction end, which may reflect a read error. The chain employs TRBV7-9 and TRBJ2-1, with 11 nucleotides matching TRBD2. Germline CDR1 and CDR2: SEHNR and FQNEAQ (reference sequence). The CDR3 totals 15 residues. The CDR3 loop reads CASSLAGGPYNEQFF. The CDR3 nucleotides are TGTGCCAGCAGTTTAGCGGGAGGGCCCTACAATGAGCAGTTCTTC.

This clone was seen a handful of times. The CDR3 here is CASILPDPGDRYTDTQYF. DNA of the CDR3: TGTGCCAGCATCTTACCGGACCCCGGGGACAGATACACAGATACGCAGTATTTT. The chain couples TRBV27 to TRBJ2-3; 7 nucleotides match TRBD1. From germline, CDR1 is MNHEY and CDR2 SMNVEV (reference sequence). V was pared by 7 bases and J by 2 bases, with 18 bases of the junction left unmatched. The CDR3 sequence is 18 residues long.

The chain couples TRBV5-4 to TRBJ2-1; the match to TRBD2 covers 7 bases. The CDR3 covers 16 residues. Per germline, CDR1 SGHNT and CDR2 YYREEE (reference sequence). Trimming cost V 0 bases and J 2 bases; bases outside gene matches: 5. The CDR3 sequence: CASSLAKLAPYNEQFF. The CDR3 bases are TGTGCCAGCAGCTTGGCCAAACTAGCGCCCTACAATGAGCAGTTCTTC.

This CDR3 reads CASSEARVVSGGAGRAFF. The CDR3 coding sequence is TGTGCCAGCAGTGAAGCGCGGGTAGTGTCAGGGGGCGCGGGGAGAGCTTTCTTT. The chain has TRBV6-1 and TRBJ1-1; 8 nucleotides match TRBD1. J was trimmed by 10 bases and V by 0 bases; bases with no gene match: 19. The V gene's germline CDR1 is MNHNS and CDR2 SASEGT. CDR3 length: 18 residues.

The chain recombines TRBV5-4 with TRBJ2-5; 10 bases agree with TRBD1. The CDR3 runs 15 residues. The germline gives CDR1 SGHNT, CDR2 YYREEE (reference sequence). J gave up 1 base and V 4 bases, and 4 bases lay outside the gene matches. The CDR3 DNA sequence: TGTGCCAGCAGCGCCGGGACAGGGGTCCAAGAGACCCAGTACTTC. Protein sequence: CASSAGTGVQETQYF.

A few counts support this clone. The rearrangement links TRBV18 to TRBJ1-3; a possible D gene is TRBD1 (6 bases). With 5 bases removed from V and 8 bases from J, the gap between germline ends came to 16 bases. The CDR3 extends over 14 amino acids. CDR1 KGHSH and CDR2 LQKENI come from the germline V gene. The chain's CDR3 is CASSENQGKDTIYF. The CDR3 coding sequence is TGTGCCAGCTCAGAAAATCAGGGGAAGGACACCATATATTTT.

The chain couples TRBV7-9 to TRBJ1-1; possibly TRBD1 for D (6 bases). CDR3 length equals 12 residues. V lost 5 bases, J lost 5 bases, and 9 bases lay in between. Germline values: CDR1 SEHNR, CDR2 FQNEAQ (reference sequence). The CDR3 region has the DNA TGTGCCAGCAGCCCAAGGGGGACTGAAGCTTTCTTT. Amino acids: CASSPRGTEAFF.

V usage is TRBV7-8 and J usage is TRBJ1-3; D remains unclear. The CDR3 runs to 15 residues. The V gene's germline CDR1 is SGHVS and CDR2 FQNEAQ. The ends were cut back, 3 bases at V and 0 bases at J, with 9 bases in the middle. The CDR3 loop is CASSFEAYSGNTIYF. The CDR3 coding sequence is TGTGCCAGCAGCTTTGAGGCCTACTCTGGAAACACCATATATTTT. Filled out from reference TRBV7-8 and TRBJ1-3, the complete variable domain reads GAGVSQSPRYKVAKRGQDVALRCDPISGHVSLFWYQQALGQGPEFLTYFQNEAQLDKSGLPSDRFFAERPEGSVSTLKIQRTQQEDSAVYLCASSFEAYSGNTIYFGEGSWLTVV.